This T cell receptor (beta chain) was obtained from a study of blood T cell repertoires in COVID-19. Across the whole study: Spain, Italy and the United States supplied samples that represented acute and convalescent COVID-19. T cells, B-cell-depleted T cells, or PBMCs supplied cDNA or gDNA.

Authors' analysis steps: Reference gene primer amplification yielded estimated nucleated cell counts. Profiled with immunoSEQ multiplex PCR; TCRdb holds only in-frame clones, not every one. Clone size and V and J calls were adopted from that table, with D and trimming inferred from the DNA. The sample lists 120,000 to 150,000 clones; over 70% were seen once. The germline V gene has CDR1 SGHRS and CDR2 YFSETQ. V lost 0 bases and J lost 3, with 9 bases in between. The CDR3 length is 14 residues. The specimen was peripheral blood. The source is an elderly man with acute or convalescent COVID-19. The rearrangement joins TRBV5-1 to TRBJ1-2; D not resolved. The CDR3 loop is CASSLVRGDYGYTF. In DNA, the CDR3 is TGCGCCAGCAGCTTGGTTCGGGGAGACTATGGCTACACCTTC.